This T cell receptor beta chain was documented in a study of T cell repertoires in cytomegalovirus infection. Study-level background: Both a matching HLA type and CMV infection were indicated by public TCR beta signatures. Study findings and constraints: There were HLA-C-restricted CMV-specific TCR beta clonotypes dominating the ex vivo response.

Trimming removed 3 bases at V and 7 bases at J, with 21 bases between. Per the germline V gene, CDR1 is SGHTA and CDR2 is FQGNSA. The CDR3 totals 16 residues. With regard to this clonotype: Its specificity is unknown.

One entry per CDR3 protein, called by TCRdb with MiXCR from the reads. The table includes approximately 700,000 distinct CDR3 sequences, 35% to 40% detected once. Specimen: PBMCs. This sequence originates from a human donor in good health (CMV status not recorded). Some clones in this sample may be carry-over from other donors' samples. The chain links TRBV7-2 to TRBJ1-1, with D possibly TRBD1 on 6 matching bases. The CDR3 reads CASSFGQQTEGDEAFF. CDR3 DNA sequence: TGTGCCAGCAGCTTCGGACAGCAAACTGAGGGGGATGAAGCTTTCTTT.